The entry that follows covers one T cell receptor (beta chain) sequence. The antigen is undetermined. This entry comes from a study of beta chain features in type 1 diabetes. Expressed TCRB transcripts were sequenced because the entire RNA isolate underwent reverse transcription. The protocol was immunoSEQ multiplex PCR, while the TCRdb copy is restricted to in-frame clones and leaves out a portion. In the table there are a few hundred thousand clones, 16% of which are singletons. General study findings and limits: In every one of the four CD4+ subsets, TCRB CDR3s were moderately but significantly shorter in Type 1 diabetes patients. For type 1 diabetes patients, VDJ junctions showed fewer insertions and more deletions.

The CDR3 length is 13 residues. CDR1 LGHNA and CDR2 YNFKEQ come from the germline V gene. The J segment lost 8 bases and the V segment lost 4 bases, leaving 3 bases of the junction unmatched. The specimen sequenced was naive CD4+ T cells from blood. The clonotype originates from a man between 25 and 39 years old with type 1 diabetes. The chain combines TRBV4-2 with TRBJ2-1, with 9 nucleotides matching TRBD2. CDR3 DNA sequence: TGTGCCAGCAGCCTGGGACTAGCAGATGAGCAGTTCTTC. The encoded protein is CASSLGLADEQFF.